The TCR beta chain described here comes from a study of blood T cell repertoires in COVID-19. Study background: COVID-19 samples from acute and convalescent phases originated in the United States, Italy and Spain.

At least ten counts were recorded for this clone. Here immunoSEQ multiplex PCR was the method, and the copy in TCRdb shows in-frame clones only, minus some. The data show 150,000 or so clones, approximately 86% seen once. Living in about 25 US areas, the participants were between roughly 18 and 90 years of age. Clinical history reported by participants formed the basis on which cohorts were assigned. Individuals in the exposed group had encountered a COVID-19 case within 2 weeks preceding study entry. The CDR3 contains 13 residues. The germline V gene encodes CDR1 SNHLY and CDR2 FYNNEI. V was trimmed by 8 bases and J by 4 bases, leaving 14 bases between them.

The receptor's source is a middle-aged woman who had been exposed to COVID-19. V gene TRBV2 combines with J gene TRBJ1-2, with D maybe TRBD1 (5 bases). Sequences were obtained from PBMCs or T cells enriched from blood (not recorded which). This CDR3 reads CASLSAGPYGYTF. The CDR3 DNA reads as TGTGCCAGCCTATCGGCAGGGCCCTATGGCTACACCTTC.